A selection of T cell receptor beta chains follows, all from one sample in a study of T cell repertoires in ileal Crohn's disease. Some clones are missing from TCRdb's copy, which holds only in-frame ones; the method was immunoSEQ multiplex PCR. The data hold about 12,000 clones, with roughly four fifths observed a single time. What was sequenced was ileal tissue. These receptors came from an adult with Crohn's disease. Both conserved end residues are part of each CDR3. The D gene is left open where the match is weak. The listing skips clone size in some rows; elsewhere it reads once, few, many or a size class.

-	TRBD1	TRBJ1-6	TRBV7-2	TGTGCCAGCAGCTTAGGTGAGAGACAGGGAATCTCACCCCTCCACTTT	CASSLGERQGISPLHF
-	TRBD1	TRBJ2-7	TRBV7-8	TGTGCCAGCAGTCGGGGAAGGGGACAGGGATACTACGAGCAGTACTTC	CASSRGRGQGYYEQYF
-	-	TRBJ2-7	TRBV5-1	TGCGCCAGCAGCAACGGGACACGGAACTACGAGCAGTACTTC	CASSNGTRNYEQYF
-	TRBD2	TRBJ2-5	TRBV25-1	TGTGCCAGCAGTGGAGAAAGCGGGACGGAAGAGACCCAGTACTTC	CASSGESGTEETQYF
-	-	TRBJ1-2	TRBV5-1	TGCGCCAGCAGCTCGGACAGCGACCCAGGCTACACCTTC	CASSSDSDPGYTF
-	TRBD2	TRBJ2-7	TRBV5-1	TGCGCCAGCAGCGTAGCAGGGACTAGCGGGGGGTACGGGCAGTACTTC	CASSVAGTSGGYGQYF
-	TRBD1	TRBJ2-2	TRBV10-1	TGCGCCAGCAAAGGACAGGGAGGATTCACCGGGGAGCTGTTTTTT	CASKGQGGFTGELFF
-	-	TRBJ2-2	TRBV5-6	TGTGCCAGCAGCTTGTCAGGGTTGAGCACCGGGGAGCTGTTTTTT	CASSLSGLSTGELFF
-	-	TRBJ1-2	TRBV6-6	TGTGCCAGCAGGGAGACAGAAATTTATGGCTACACCTTC	CASRETEIYGYTF
-	-	TRBJ1-5	TRBV7-2	TGTGCCAGCAGCTTGAGGAGGGCGGATCAGCCCCAGCATTTT	CASSLRRADQPQHF
-	TRBD2	TRBJ2-1	TRBV30	TGTGCCTGGACGGGCGGGAGGGCCGACGAGCAGTTCTTC	CAWTGGRADEQFF
-	TRBD2	TRBJ2-2	TRBV11-3	TGTGCCAGCAGCTCACTAGCGGTAAAAGACACCGGGGAGCTGTTTTTT	CASSSLAVKDTGELFF
once	TRBD2	TRBJ2-7	TRBV13	TGTGCCAGCAGCTTAGAAGGGACTAGCGAGGTGTACGAGCAGTACTTC	CASSLEGTSEVYEQYF
-	-	TRBJ2-3	TRBV19	TGTGCCAGTAGTATAATTGGAGCGAGCACAGATACGCAGTATTTT	CASSIIGASTDTQYF
-	-	TRBJ1-5	TRBV15	TGTGCCACCAGCAGTGATTCTCAGGGTAGCAATCAGCCCCAGCATTTT	CATSSDSQGSNQPQHF
few	TRBD1	TRBJ2-2	TRBV5-1	TGCGCCAGCAGCTTGGGGGACAGGGCGAACACCGGGGAGCTGTTTTTT	CASSLGDRANTGELFF
-	TRBD1	TRBJ2-7	TRBV28	TGTGCCAGCAGTTTCCCGGGGACAGGGGCGGACTACGAGCAGTACTTC	CASSFPGTGADYEQYF
-	-	TRBJ2-3	TRBV6-5	TGTGCCAGCAAACAGGGCTATAGCACAGATACGCAGTATTTT	CASKQGYSTDTQYF
-	TRBD1	TRBJ2-3	TRBV27	TGTGCCAGCAGGTTGGGACAGGGAGACGCGGATACGCAGTATTTT	CASRLGQGDADTQYF
once	TRBD1	TRBJ1-5	TRBV28	TGTGCCAGCAGTTTATGGGACAGGGATAATCAGCCCCAGCATTTT	CASSLWDRDNQPQHF
few	TRBD2	TRBJ2-3	TRBV7-2	TGTGCCAGCAGCTGGTATGGGGGGGTCACAGATACGCAGTATTTT	CASSWYGGVTDTQYF
-	TRBD2	TRBJ2-5	TRBV28	TGTGCCAGCAGTTTCACTAGCGGGGGCTTCCAAGAGACCCAGTACTTC	CASSFTSGGFQETQYF
-	TRBD1	TRBJ1-1	TRBV15	TGTGCCACCAGCTATACAGGGGGCACTGAAGCTTTCTTT	CATSYTGGTEAFF
-	TRBD1	TRBJ2-7	TRBV13	TGTGCCAGCAGCAGTCGCGGACAGGGTAGCCACGAGCAGTACTTC	CASSSRGQGSHEQYF
-	TRBD1	TRBJ1-1	TRBV6-5	TGTGCCAGCAGTTTTACAGGGGGGGAAGCTTTCTTT	CASSFTGGEAFF
few	TRBD1	TRBJ2-2	TRBV19	TGTGCCAGTAGTATAAACAGGGGGGACACCGGGGAGCTGTTTTTT	CASSINRGDTGELFF
-	TRBD1	TRBJ2-5	TRBV2	TGTGCCAGCAGCCCCCAGGACAGGGTCCGTCAAGAGACCCAGTACTTC	CASSPQDRVRQETQYF
-	-	TRBJ1-1	TRBV5-4	TGTGCCAGCAGCTACTCTGGTGTGAACACTGAAGCTTTCTTT	CASSYSGVNTEAFF
-	TRBD1	TRBJ1-5	TRBV5-6	TGTGCCAGCAGCATCGTCCGGGACAGGGGGCCCAATCAGCCCCAGCATTTT	CASSIVRDRGPNQPQHF
-	-	TRBJ1-3	TRBV18	TGTGCCAGCTCATCCCTGCAGGGCTCTGGAAACACCATATATTTT	CASSSLQGSGNTIYF
-	-	TRBJ1-1	TRBV5-1	TGCGCCAGCAGCTTCGGGGTAGGGGAGGACACTGAAGCTTTCTTT	CASSFGVGEDTEAFF
medium-sized	-	TRBJ1-2	TRBV21-1	TGTGCCAGCAGTACAGGGGGCAGTAACTATGGCTACACCTTC	CASSTGGSNYGYTF
-	-	TRBJ1-5	TRBV28	TGTGCCAGCAGTCCCCATGTAGGGGGCAATCAGCCCCAGCATTTT	CASSPHVGGNQPQHF
few	-	TRBJ2-1	TRBV7-2	TGTGCCAGCAGCTTAGAAGGCGGGCACGCTTACAATGAGCAGTTCTTC	CASSLEGGHAYNEQFF
-	-	TRBJ2-7	TRBV27	TGTGCCAGCAGTTTATCGGGTAGGGGAAGGGGCTACGAGCAGTACTTC	CASSLSGRGRGYEQYF
-	-	TRBJ2-1	TRBV11-3	TGTGCCAGCAGCCCCCCCACCTACAATGAGCAGTTCTTC	CASSPPTYNEQFF
few	TRBD1	TRBJ2-2	TRBV5-1	TGCGCCAGCAGCTCCGGACAGGGGGCAAACACCGGGGAGCTGTTTTTT	CASSSGQGANTGELFF
-	TRBD1	TRBJ2-3	TRBV5-1	TGCGCCAGCAGCTTGGGACAGGGGACCTCTAGCACAGATACGCAGTATTTT	CASSLGQGTSSTDTQYF
-	TRBD2	TRBJ2-7	TRBV5-4	TGTGCCAGCAGCCTTACCGGACTAGCGCCAAGCTCCTACGAGCAGTACTTC	CASSLTGLAPSSYEQYF
-	TRBD1	TRBJ2-7	TRBV10-3	TGTGCCATCAGTGATCCACCTGACAGGGTGCACGAGCAGTACTTC	CAISDPPDRVHEQYF
-	-	TRBJ2-7	TRBV10-2	TGCGCCAGCAGTGACCCTCGCGAGCAGTACTTC	CASSDPREQYF